This TCR beta chain was sequenced in a study of shared clonotypes between healthy human individuals. Across the study: Three plates were used per donor for CD4 naive, three for CD4 memory, two for CD8 naive and one for CD8 memory.

In the original processing: Filtering differed, since immunoSEQ gave only junction sequences and no quality scores. Data came from immunoSEQ multiplex PCR; TCRdb stores just in-frame clones and leaves some out. The DNA was the basis for D and trimming; V, J and clone size are from that table. The sample contains millions of clones, around 94% of which appear only once. A remark on this clone: Other DNA sequences in the same sample also yield this CDR3.

Losses at the gene ends were 5 bases for V and 4 bases for J; bases not matched to a gene: 3. The CDR3 loop spans 14 amino acids. Germline assignment: CDR1 SGHTA and CDR2 FQGTGA. This sequence joins TRBV7-3 and TRBJ2-3; the match to TRBD2 covers 10 bases. The origin of this receptor is a man aged 18 to 35 in good health. The sequencing input was naive CD4+ T cells sorted from blood. Subset given: CD45RA+ positively selected. CDR3 in amino acids: CASSSGGAPDTQYF. Written as DNA, the CDR3 is TGTGCCAGCAGCAGCGGGGGGGCCCCAGATACGCAGTATTTT.